Reported below is one TCR beta chain. This record comes from a study of shared clonotypes between healthy human individuals. Clones were read by immunoSEQ multiplex PCR, and TCRdb kept only the in-frame ones, dropping some. The table shows roughly 2.5 million clones, with roughly 92% occurring only once. The receptor was derived from a man between 18 and 35 years old in good health. The source material was naive CD4+ T cells sorted from blood. Subset noted: CD45RA+ positively selected.

The CDR3 here is CASSSRAGRGYTF. CDR3 bases: TGTGCCAGCAGCTCCCGCGCCGGTCGGGGCTACACCTTC. The gene calls are TRBV7-3 and TRBJ1-2; D ambiguous. This CDR3 spans 13 amino acids. The germline V gene has CDR1 SGHTA and CDR2 FQGTGA. V was shortened by 4 bases and J by 8 bases, with 14 bases between the two germline ends.